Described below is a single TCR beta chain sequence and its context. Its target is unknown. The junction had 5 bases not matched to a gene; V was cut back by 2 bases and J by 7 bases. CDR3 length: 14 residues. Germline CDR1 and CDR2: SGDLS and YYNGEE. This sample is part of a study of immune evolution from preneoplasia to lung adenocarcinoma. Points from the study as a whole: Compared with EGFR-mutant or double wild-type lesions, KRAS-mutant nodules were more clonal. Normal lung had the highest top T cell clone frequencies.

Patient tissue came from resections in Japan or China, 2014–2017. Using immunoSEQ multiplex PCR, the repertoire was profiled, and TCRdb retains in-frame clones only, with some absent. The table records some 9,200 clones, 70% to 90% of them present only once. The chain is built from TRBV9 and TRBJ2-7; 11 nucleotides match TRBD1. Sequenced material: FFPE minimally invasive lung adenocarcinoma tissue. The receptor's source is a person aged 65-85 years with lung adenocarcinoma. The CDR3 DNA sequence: TGTGCCAGCAGCGTCAGCGGGACAGGGGGGGAGCAGTACTTC. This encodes CASSVSGTGGEQYF.